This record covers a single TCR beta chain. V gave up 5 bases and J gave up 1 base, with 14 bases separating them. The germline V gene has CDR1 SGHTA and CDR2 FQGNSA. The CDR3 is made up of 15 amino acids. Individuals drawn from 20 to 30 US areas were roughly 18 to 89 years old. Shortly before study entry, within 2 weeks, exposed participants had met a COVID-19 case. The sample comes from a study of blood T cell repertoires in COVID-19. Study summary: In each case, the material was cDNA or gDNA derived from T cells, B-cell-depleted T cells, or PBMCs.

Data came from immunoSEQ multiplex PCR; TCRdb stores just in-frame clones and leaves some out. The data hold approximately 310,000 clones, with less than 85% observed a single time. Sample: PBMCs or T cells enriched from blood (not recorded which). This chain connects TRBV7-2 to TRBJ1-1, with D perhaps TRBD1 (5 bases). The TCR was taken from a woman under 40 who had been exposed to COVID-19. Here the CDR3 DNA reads TGTGCCAGCAGCCCCTATGCCAGGGAGAACACTGAAGCTTTCTTT. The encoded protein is CASSPYARENTEAFF.